This T cell receptor (beta chain) is from a study of response to subunit inactivated influenza vaccine. General study results and limits: The authors offered the suggestion that each seasonal influenza vaccination recruits few new T cells.

This clonotype was seen at least ten times. Its target is not known. TCRdb ran MiXCR on the RT-PCR reads and lists one entry per CDR3 protein. The table records 600,000 to 850,000 distinct CDR3 sequences, 12% to 15% of them present only once. The CDR3 is 11 amino acids. V dropped 4 bases and J dropped 8 bases, with 5 bases sitting between them. The input for sequencing was PBMCs from blood, taken 14 to 15 days before vaccination. The chain employs TRBV12-3 or TRBV12-4 and TRBJ1-4; D is undetermined. This receptor was obtained from a man in his forties or fifties who received an inactivated influenza vaccine. For the CDR3, the DNA is TGTGCCAGCAGTTCGGTCGAAAAACTGTTTTTT. Its protein product is CASSSVEKLFF.